The 19 T cell receptor beta chains given below trace back to one sample, sequenced in a study of OX40 agonist ivuxolimab in advanced cancers. Clones were read by immunoSEQ multiplex PCR, and TCRdb kept only the in-frame ones, dropping some. The table records about 9,200 clones, 60% to 85% of them present only once. The material was CD4+ or CD8+ T cells sorted from blood, obtained in a trial of the OX40 agonist ivuxolimab. The receptors stem from an adult with an advanced solid tumor such as melanoma, head and neck, liver or kidney cancer.

This chain links TRBV29-1 with TRBJ2-1, with 7 bases lining up with TRBD1. CDR3 size: 12 residues. With V trimmed by 6 bases and J by 2 bases, 1 base remained unmatched. In germline, CDR1 is SQVTM, CDR2 ANQGSEA. The DNA of the CDR3 is TGCAGCGTGGACAGGACCTACAATGAGCAGTTCTTC. Translating it yields CSVDRTYNEQFF.

This rearrangement joins TRBV4-1 to TRBJ1-5; 8 nucleotides align to TRBD1. Germline assignment: CDR1 MGHRA and CDR2 YSYEKL. The CDR3 consists of 15 residues. With 3 bases clipped from V and 8 bases from J, the junction kept 9 bases outside the gene matches. CDR3 region: CASSQGQVLIKPQHF. CDR3 sequence (DNA): TGCGCCAGCAGCCAGGGACAGGTCCTTATCAAGCCCCAGCATTTT.

V usage is TRBV9 and J usage is TRBJ2-1; possibly TRBD1 for D (6 bases). V shed 0 bases and J shed 0 bases, with 10 bases lying between them. The CDR3 totals 16 residues. Germline values: CDR1 SGDLS, CDR2 YYNGEE. CDR3: CASSVVGASSYNEQFF. The DNA for the CDR3 is TGTGCCAGCAGCGTAGTGGGGGCTAGCTCCTACAATGAGCAGTTCTTC. Using reference TRBV9 and TRBJ2-1 for the parts outside the CDR3, the full variable domain is DSGVTQTPKHLITATGQRVTLRCSPRSGDLSVYWYQQSLDQGLQFLIQYYNGEERAKGNILERFSAQQFPDLHSELNLSSLELGDSALYFCASSVVGASSYNEQFFGPGTRLTVL.

This clone came up once. V is TRBV7-2 and J is TRBJ1-2; 12 bases agree with TRBD1. Germline V gives CDR1 SGHTA, CDR2 FQGNSA. V lost 5 bases to trimming and J lost 8 bases; unmatched junction nucleotides: 6. The CDR3 is 14 residues long. The CDR3 bases are TGTGCCAGCAGCCCAGGGGACAGGGGGCGCGGCTACACCTTC. This gives the protein CASSPGDRGRGYTF.

The chain recombines TRBV27 with TRBJ2-7, with 8 bases matching TRBD1. V gave up 7 bases and J gave up 3 bases; unmatched junction bases: 11. Germline V gene lookup returns CDR1 MNHEY and CDR2 SMNVEV (reference sequence). This CDR3 comprises 15 residues. The CDR3 nucleotides are TGTGCCAGCACCATTTATTCAGGACAGGGCTACGAGCAGTACTTC. It codes for CASTIYSGQGYEQYF.

This clone was seen only a few times. The chain is built from TRBV7-9 and TRBJ2-3; 9 bases line up with TRBD2. CDR1 and CDR2 (germline): SEHNR, FQNEAQ (reference sequence). This CDR3 has 17 amino acids. Trimming took 5 bases from V and 2 from J; bases not matched to a gene: 11. The CDR3 bases are TGTGCCAGCAGCCTTTTGCCAGCGGGGGGAAACACAGATACGCAGTATTTT. As protein: CASSLLPAGGNTDTQYF.

The chain has TRBV19 and TRBJ2-5; D not resolved. Trimming pared 9 bases from V and 5 bases from J, leaving 7 bases between. Germline V lookup: CDR1 LNHDA, CDR2 SQIVND (reference sequence). This CDR3 is 10 amino acids long. The CDR3 sequence is CARVRETQYF. CDR3 coding DNA: TGTGCCAGGGTACGGGAGACCCAGTACTTC.

The chain couples TRBV5-6 to TRBJ2-7; 7 bases are shared with TRBD1. The CDR3 has 15 amino acids. Germline values: CDR1 SGHDT, CDR2 YYEEEE. V shed 0 bases, J shed 4 bases, and the junction held 7 bases outside the gene matches. The CDR3 sequence is CASSLAGTVTYEQYF. As DNA, the CDR3 is TGTGCCAGCAGCTTGGCCGGGACAGTGACTTACGAGCAGTACTTC.

As DNA, the CDR3 is TGTGCCGTGGAGGGGGCTAGCTCCCCCTCCTACGAGCAGTACTTC. This encodes CAVEGASSPSYEQYF. The V gene is TRBV7-9, the J gene TRBJ2-7; TRBD1 is a possible D gene (7 bases). Trimming pared 11 bases from V and 0 bases from J, leaving 20 bases between. Germline CDR1 is SEHNR and CDR2 is FQNEAQ (reference sequence). The CDR3 has 15 residues.

V and J are TRBV7-3 and TRBJ1-2; tentatively, D is TRBD1 (5 bases). V lost 3 bases to trimming and J lost 8 bases, with 13 bases between them. In germline, CDR1 is SGHTA, CDR2 FQGTGA. The CDR3 extends over 13 amino acids. The CDR3 DNA is TGTGCCAGCAGCTTGGTAGGGGAGGGGGGCTACACCTTC. The encoded protein is CASSLVGEGGYTF.

This clone has more than one count but fewer than ten. The chain joins TRBV30 to TRBJ2-2; D is undetermined. The ends were cut back, 2 bases at V and 6 bases at J, with 10 bases in the middle. CDR1 is GTSNPN, CDR2 SVGIG, per germline (reference sequence). The CDR3 consists of 13 residues. The CDR3 is CAWSLSRAGELFF. CDR3 sequence (DNA): TGTGCCTGGAGTCTTTCTCGAGCCGGGGAGCTGTTTTTT.

This clone was seen just once. The chain carries TRBV5-1 and TRBJ1-1; TRBD1 agrees at 7 bases. J gave up 3 bases and V 4 bases, and 6 bases lay outside the gene matches. The CDR3 is 14 residues long. Germline lookup yields CDR1 SGHRS and CDR2 YFSETQ. CDR3 loop: CASSPDRVHTEAFF. The CDR3 DNA follows: TGCGCCAGCAGCCCCGACAGGGTGCACACTGAAGCTTTCTTT.

This clone was counted a single time. This chain joins TRBV30 and TRBJ2-7; possible D gene TRBD1, 6 bases. V lost 0 bases to trimming and J lost 6 bases, with 12 bases between them. The CDR3 contains 13 residues. CDR1 is GTSNPN, CDR2 SVGIG, per germline (reference sequence). CDR3 in amino acids: CAWSVHSRGEQYF. The DNA for the CDR3 is TGTGCCTGGAGTGTACACAGCAGGGGCGAGCAGTACTTC.

The CDR3 sequence: CSAGGSEIYGYTF. As DNA, the CDR3 is TGCAGCGCCGGGGGCAGCGAGATATATGGCTACACCTTC. The rearrangement uses TRBV29-1 and TRBJ1-2; D is possibly TRBD1 (6 bases). Germline lookup yields CDR1 SQVTM and CDR2 ANQGSEA. The CDR3 length is 13 residues. The ends were cut back, 7 bases at V and 5 bases at J, with 17 bases in the middle.

The chain carries TRBV4-2 and TRBJ2-7; a possible D gene is TRBD2 (6 bases). Per germline, CDR1 LGHNA and CDR2 YNFKEQ. V was trimmed by 0 bases and J by 3 bases, leaving 12 bases between them. The CDR3 runs to 15 residues. The CDR3 region has the DNA TGTGCCAGCAGCCAAGAGGAGGGGCCATTCTACGAGCAGTACTTC. Translation gives CASSQEEGPFYEQYF.

V is TRBV7-9 and J is TRBJ1-4; D perhaps matches TRBD1 (5 bases). The germline V and J ends were trimmed by 0 bases and 7 bases, with 12 bases remaining between them. The germline gives CDR1 SEHNR, CDR2 FQNEAQ (reference sequence). CDR3 size: 15 residues. CDR3 sequence (DNA): TGTGCCAGCAGCTTAGCGGGGGGAGGCGGTGAAAAACTGTTTTTT. Protein sequence: CASSLAGGGGEKLFF. The entire variable domain, with the rest obtained from reference TRBV7-9 and TRBJ1-4, is as follows: DTGVSQNPRHKITKRGQNVTFRCDPISEHNRLYWYRQTLGQGPEFLTYFQNEAQLEKSRLLSDRFSAERPKGSFSTLEIQRTEQGDSAMYLCASSLAGGGGEKLFFGSGTQLSVL.

The rearrangement joins TRBV27 to TRBJ2-3; TRBD2 agrees at 7 bases. The CDR3 consists of 13 residues. Germline-derived CDR1 and CDR2 are MNHEY and SMNVEV (reference sequence). Trimming took 6 bases from V and 7 from J; bases not matched to a gene: 7. The CDR3 DNA sequence: TGTGCCAGCAGCCTTGGGGGGGAACATACGCAGTATTTT. As protein: CASSLGGEHTQYF.

The chain couples TRBV5-1 to TRBJ2-7, with TRBD1 as a possible D gene (6 bases). The length of the CDR3 is 15 residues. Germline V gene data show CDR1 as SGHRS and CDR2 as YFSETQ. Trimming shortened V by 4 bases and J by 2 bases, and 16 bases separated the two germline ends. The CDR3 DNA sequence: TGCGCCAGCAGCGATCGAGACAGGTTAACCTACGAGCAGTACTTC. It encodes CASSDRDRLTYEQYF.

This clone was counted a single time. This chain uses TRBV11-2 with TRBJ2-1; 8 bases agree with TRBD2. Germline V lookup: CDR1 SGHAT, CDR2 FQNNGV. With 5 bases clipped from V and 1 base from J, the junction kept 10 bases outside the gene matches. This CDR3 region has 17 residues. The CDR3 nucleotides read TGTGCCAGCAGCCCCCACCCTGCGGGGGGTTCCTACAATGAGCAGTTCTTC. Residues: CASSPHPAGGSYNEQFF.